The TCR beta chain described here comes from a study of blood T cell repertoires in COVID-19. Looking at the study overall: Sites across the United States, Italy and Spain contributed samples from acute and convalescent COVID-19.

Participants were aged roughly 18 to 95 years, lived in about two dozen US areas, and enrolled virtually. Assignment of participants to cohorts was predicated upon participant-reported clinical history. Germline lookup yields CDR1 LGHNT and CDR2 FRNRAP. The CDR3 sequence is 16 residues long. Germline trimming cut 5 bases from V and 4 bases from J; bases unmatched to any gene: 8. TCRdb's copy holds only in-frame clones and misses some; the assay was immunoSEQ multiplex PCR. This table holds about 500,000 clones, approximately 90% found once. This TCR was sampled from a woman aged 18-29 years who had recovered from COVID-19. The rearrangement links TRBV12-5 to TRBJ2-2, with 9 bases that match TRBD1. Input material: PBMCs or T cells enriched from blood (not recorded which). The CDR3 region is CASGPDRGGGTGELFF. The CDR3 DNA follows: TGTGCTAGTGGTCCGGACAGGGGAGGAGGCACCGGGGAGCTGTTTTTT.